This passage covers 14 T cell receptor beta chains from one sample sequenced in a study of blood T cell repertoires in COVID-19. Repertoires were generated with immunoSEQ multiplex PCR, while TCRdb's copy carries only in-frame clones and drops some. The sample has a few hundred thousand clones, roughly 84% seen once. Sequencing used peripheral blood. These receptors were taken from a man aged 45-65 years with active or convalescent COVID-19.

The rearrangement links TRBV7-8 to TRBJ1-5; D may be TRBD1 (6 bases). The germline V gene has CDR1 SGHVS and CDR2 FQNEAQ. The CDR3 spans 17 residues. V was cut by 4 bases and J by 6 bases, with 22 bases left in between. Here the CDR3 DNA reads TGTGCCAGCAGCTCCCGGGGAGGGGGGGCGCGAGGTCAGCCCCAGCATTTT. Translation gives CASSSRGGGARGQPQHF.

The table lists this clone with a count of one. The chain joins TRBV29-1 to TRBJ2-1; 14 nucleotides match TRBD2. Trimming removed 6 bases from V and 9 bases from J; junction bases left unmatched: 7. The CDR3 is 14 amino acids. In germline, CDR1 is SQVTM, CDR2 ANQGSEA. The CDR3 sequence: CSVAGLAGGSEQFF. In DNA, the CDR3 is TGCAGCGTAGCTGGACTAGCGGGAGGAAGTGAGCAGTTCTTC.

The rearrangement links TRBV4-3 to TRBJ1-5; D gene ambiguous. CDR3 length: 16 residues. V was clipped by 4 bases and J by 0 bases, with 13 bases between them. The germline gives CDR1 LGHNA, CDR2 YSLEER. CDR3 bases: TGCGCCAGCAGCCGAGGGAGCGATTATAGCAATCAGCCCCAGCATTTT. Protein: CASSRGSDYSNQPQHF.

The V call is TRBV10-3, the J call TRBJ2-7, with D perhaps TRBD1 (6 bases). The CDR3 length is 12 residues. V lost 10 bases and J 0 bases, leaving 10 bases between the germline ends. Looked up from germline, CDR1 is ENHRY and CDR2 is SYGVKD. The CDR3 protein is CATSDSSYEQYF. DNA of the CDR3: TGTGCCACCTCGGACAGCTCCTACGAGCAGTACTTC.

The chain joins TRBV6-6 to TRBJ2-7, with D tentatively TRBD2 (5 bases). This CDR3 has 13 residues. Germline CDR1 MNHNY, CDR2 SVGAGI (reference sequence). The V end lost 10 bases, the J end lost 4 bases, and 17 bases lay between the germline ends. The CDR3 spells CAIRTEVSYEQYF. CDR3 DNA sequence: TGTGCCATTCGGACGGAGGTTTCTTACGAGCAGTACTTC.

The chain couples TRBV5-1 to TRBJ2-5, with D possibly TRBD2 on 5 matching bases. CDR3 size: 12 residues. CDR1 and CDR2 (germline): SGHRS, YFSETQ. V was shortened by 5 bases and J by 7 bases, with 12 bases between the two germline ends. The CDR3: CASSEGMGTQYF. CDR3 nucleotides: TGCGCCAGCAGTGAGGGTATGGGGACCCAGTACTTC. The full variable domain, rest sourced from reference TRBV5-1 and TRBJ2-5, is KAGVTQTPRYLIKTRGQQVTLSCSPISGHRSVSWYQQTPGQGLQFLFEYFSETQRNKGNFPGRFSGRQFSNSRSEMNVSTLELGDSALYLCASSEGMGTQYFGPGTRLLVL.

The J gene is TRBJ2-3, the V gene TRBV7-2; 13 nucleotides line up with TRBD2. Germline lookup yields CDR1 SGHTA and CDR2 FQGNSA. V dropped 6 bases and J dropped 6; count of bases not matched to a gene: 6. This CDR3 is built from 15 residues. CDR3 DNA sequence: TGTGCCAGCAGTCGCGGGACTAGCGGGATTGATACGCAGTATTTT. This sequence encodes CASSRGTSGIDTQYF. The full variable domain, in which reference TRBV7-2 and TRBJ2-3 provide the parts outside the CDR3, is GAGVSQSPSNKVTEKGKDVELRCDPISGHTALYWYRQSLGQGLEFLIYFQGNSAPDKSGLPSDRFSAERTGGSVSTLTIQRTQQEDSAVYLCASSRGTSGIDTQYFGPGTRLTVL.

This chain uses TRBV12-3 or TRBV12-4 with TRBJ1-1, with D perhaps matching TRBD1 (5 bases). The CDR3 runs 13 residues. Between the trimmed V and J ends, which lost 5 bases and 1 base, there was a span of 8 bases. The CDR3 DNA reads TGTGCCAGCAGTCCCCAGGGGAACACTGAAGCTTTCTTT. Translated: CASSPQGNTEAFF.

This clone was seen just once. This chain connects TRBV28 to TRBJ1-6; 10 nucleotides match TRBD1. This CDR3 has 15 amino acids. After removal of 3 bases from V and 10 bases from J, the junction contained 6 bases not matched to a gene. Germline-derived CDR1 and CDR2 are MDHEN and SYDVKM. Here the CDR3 DNA reads TGTGCCAGCAGTTTCCCGGGACAGGGGAGATCACCCCTCCACTTT. This sequence encodes CASSFPGQGRSPLHF.

The J gene is TRBJ2-3, the V gene TRBV6-1; 10 bases align to TRBD2. CDR3 length: 17 residues. The germline CDR1 and CDR2 sequences are MNHNS and SASEGT. With 4 bases clipped from V and 0 bases from J, the junction kept 7 bases outside the gene matches. The CDR3 protein is CASSATTGLASTDTQYF. DNA of the CDR3: TGTGCCAGCAGTGCCACAACGGGACTAGCGAGCACAGATACGCAGTATTTT.

To note about this clone: Other DNA sequences from this sample encode an identical CDR3 as well. This rearrangement joins TRBV28 to TRBJ1-2; D gene ambiguous. The germline gives CDR1 MDHEN, CDR2 SYDVKM. CDR3 length: 12 amino acids. Trimming removed 5 bases from V and 4 bases from J, with 8 bases in between. CDR3 sequence: CASSLRGYGYTF. The CDR3 DNA reads as TGTGCCAGCAGTCTTCGGGGCTATGGCTACACCTTC.

With respect to this clone: At the DNA level, this CDR3 is encoded by other sequences in the same sample as well. V gene TRBV6-5 combines with J gene TRBJ1-1; possible D gene TRBD1, 5 bases. Germline CDR1 reads MNHEY; CDR2 reads SVGAGI. The CDR3 sequence is 14 residues long. The V end was cut by 0 bases, the J end by 5 bases, with 10 bases between. The CDR3 spells CASSYSGGRTEAFF. The CDR3 DNA reads TGTGCCAGCAGTTACTCGGGGGGAAGGACTGAAGCTTTCTTT.

The chain is built from TRBV21-1 and TRBJ1-2; TRBD1, as called in the table, went unchecked against the DNA. TRBV21-1 is a documented pseudogene. The CDR3 has 17 residues. CDR3 loop: CAVRFILRGTSNYGYTF. CDR3 bases: TGTGCGGTTCGGTTCATTTTAAGGGGTACCTCTAACTATGGCTACACCTTC.

This chain uses TRBV30 with TRBJ2-3; D possibly corresponds to TRBD2 (6 bases). The length of the CDR3 is 13 residues. Trimming pared 0 bases from V and 3 bases from J, leaving 7 bases between. CDR1 and CDR2 (germline): GTSNPN, SVGIG (reference sequence). CDR3 sequence: CAWSVRDTDTQYF. The CDR3 coding sequence is TGTGCCTGGAGTGTGCGGGATACAGATACGCAGTATTTT.